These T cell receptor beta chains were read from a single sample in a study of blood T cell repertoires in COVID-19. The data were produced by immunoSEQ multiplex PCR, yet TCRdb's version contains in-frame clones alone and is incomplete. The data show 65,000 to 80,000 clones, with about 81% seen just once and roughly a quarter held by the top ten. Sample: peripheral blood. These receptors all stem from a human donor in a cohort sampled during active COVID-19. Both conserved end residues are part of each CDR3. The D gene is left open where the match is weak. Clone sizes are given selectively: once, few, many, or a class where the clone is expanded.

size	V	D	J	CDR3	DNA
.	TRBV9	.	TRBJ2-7	CASSFSGNSYEQYF	TGTGCCAGCAGCTTTTCAGGGAACTCCTACGAGCAGTACTTC
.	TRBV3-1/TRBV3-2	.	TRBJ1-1	CASSQQGWNTEAFF	TGTGCCAGCAGCCAACAGGGGTGGAACACTGAAGCTTTCTTT
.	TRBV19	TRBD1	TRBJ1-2	CASSMRDRFYGYTF	TGTGCCAGTAGTATGAGGGACAGGTTCTATGGCTACACCTTC
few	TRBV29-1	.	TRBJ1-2	CSVEQANYGYTF	TGCAGCGTTGAACAGGCTAACTATGGCTACACCTTC
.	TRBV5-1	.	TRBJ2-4	CASSFYLIRLFLAGIQYF	TGCGCCAGCAGCTTTTATTTAATACGTCTCTTTCTAGCTGGCATTCAGTACTTC
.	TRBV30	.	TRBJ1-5	CAWSPGEEWPQHF	TGTGCCTGGAGTCCGGGGGAAGAATGGCCCCAGCATTTT
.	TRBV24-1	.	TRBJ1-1	CATSDPPLPLTSGTEAFF	TGTGCCACCAGTGACCCACCTTTACCTCTCACGAGTGGTACTGAAGCTTTCTTT
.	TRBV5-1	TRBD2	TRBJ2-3	CASSFGLAGDTQYF	TGCGCCAGCAGCTTCGGGCTAGCGGGGGATACGCAGTATTTT
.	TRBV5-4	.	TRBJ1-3	CASSLDLDRNSGNTIYF	TGTGCCAGCAGCTTGGACCTTGACAGGAACTCTGGAAACACCATATATTTT
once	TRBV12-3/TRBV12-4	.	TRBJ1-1	CASSFLDTEAFF	TGTGCCAGCAGTTTTCTAGACACTGAAGCTTTCTTT
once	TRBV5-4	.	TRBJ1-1	CASSPPSTGLTEAFF	TGTGCCAGCAGCCCCCCCTCGACTGGACTCACTGAAGCTTTCTTT
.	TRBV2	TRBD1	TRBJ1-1	CASNTGGFNTEAFF	TGTGCCAGCAACACAGGGGGCTTCAACACTGAAGCTTTCTTT
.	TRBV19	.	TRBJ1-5	CASSIPRTVNQPQHF	TGTGCCAGTAGTATACCTCGGACAGTTAATCAGCCCCAGCATTTT
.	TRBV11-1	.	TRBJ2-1	CASSSQGMQFF	TGTGCCAGCAGCTCACAGGGTATGCAGTTCTTC
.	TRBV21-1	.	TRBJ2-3	CASSKEGQGPDTQYF	TGTGCCAGCAGCAAAGAGGGACAGGGTCCAGATACGCAGTATTTT
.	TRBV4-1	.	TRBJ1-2	CASSQDGRADGYTF	TGCGCCAGCAGCCAAGATGGCAGGGCGGATGGCTACACCTTC
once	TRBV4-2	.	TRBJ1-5	CASSQVSTDYSNQPQHF	TGTGCCAGCAGCCAAGTCAGTACGGACTATAGCAATCAGCCCCAGCATTTT
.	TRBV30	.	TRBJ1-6	CAWSEKGRYNSPLHF	TGTGCCTGGAGTGAGAAGGGGCGGTACAATTCACCCCTCCACTTT
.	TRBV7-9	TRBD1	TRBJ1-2	CASSFPDRAYGYTF	TGTGCCAGCAGCTTCCCGGACAGGGCGTATGGCTACACCTTC
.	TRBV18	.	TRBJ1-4	CASSPNQGTTNEKLFF	TGTGCCAGCTCACCAAATCAGGGGACAACTAATGAAAAACTGTTTTTT
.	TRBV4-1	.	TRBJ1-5	CASSQDGEGDQPQHF	TGCGCCAGCAGCCAAGACGGGGAAGGAGATCAGCCCCAGCATTTT
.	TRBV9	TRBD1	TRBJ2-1	CASSVLSSDRGDQFF	TGTGCCAGCAGCGTTCTTTCTTCAGACAGGGGAGATCAGTTCTTC
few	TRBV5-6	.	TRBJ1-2	CASSWSGSNYGYTF	TGTGCCAGCAGCTGGTCCGGGTCTAACTATGGCTACACCTTC
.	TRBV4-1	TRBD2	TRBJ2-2	CASSQPASGGKHTGELFF	TGCGCCAGCAGCCAACCTGCTAGCGGGGGAAAGCACACCGGGGAGCTGTTTTTT
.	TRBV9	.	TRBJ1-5	CASSVSGDDQPQHF	TGTGCCAGCAGCGTATCGGGAGACGATCAGCCCCAGCATTTT
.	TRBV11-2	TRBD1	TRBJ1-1	CASSSRQGGAFF	TGTGCCAGCAGCTCGAGACAGGGAGGAGCTTTCTTT
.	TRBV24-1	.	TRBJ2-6	CATSAGGTGANVLTF	TGTGCCACCAGTGCCGGGGGAACTGGGGCCAACGTCCTGACTTTC
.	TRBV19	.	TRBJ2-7	CASSITTALSYEQYF	TGTGCCAGTAGTATAACGACAGCCCTCTCCTACGAGCAGTACTTC
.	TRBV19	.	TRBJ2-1	CASSIDTYNEQFF	TGTGCCAGTAGTATAGACACCTACAATGAGCAGTTCTTC
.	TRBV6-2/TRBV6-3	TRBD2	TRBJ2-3	CASSDTSGGATDTQYF	TGTGCCAGCAGTGACACTAGCGGGGGGGCCACAGATACGCAGTATTTT
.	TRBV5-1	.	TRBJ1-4	CASSVGPPGEKLFF	TGCGCCAGCAGCGTGGGACCCCCAGGTGAAAAACTGTTTTTT
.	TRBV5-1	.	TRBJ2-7	CASSPVGGVREQYF	TGCGCCAGCAGCCCGGTAGGGGGGGTGAGGGAGCAGTACTTC
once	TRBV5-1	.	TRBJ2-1	CASSPDNEQFF	TGCGCCAGCAGCCCTGACAATGAGCAGTTCTTC
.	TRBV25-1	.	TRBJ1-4	CASSEAARVDEKLFF	TGTGCCAGCAGTGAAGCGGCCAGGGTGGATGAAAAACTGTTTTTT
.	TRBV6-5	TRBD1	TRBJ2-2	CASIGQGATGELFF	TGTGCCAGCATTGGACAGGGGGCCACCGGGGAGCTGTTTTTT
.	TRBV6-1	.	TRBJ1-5	CASSEVPGAPQHF	TGTGCCAGCAGTGAGGTGCCTGGAGCGCCCCAGCATTTT
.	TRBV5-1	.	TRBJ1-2	CASSLMASDGAGYTF	TGCGCCAGCAGCTTGATGGCCTCGGATGGAGCTGGCTACACCTTC
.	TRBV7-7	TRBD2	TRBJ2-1	CASSFSSGGEQFF	TGTGCCAGCAGCTTCTCTAGCGGCGGTGAGCAGTTCTTC
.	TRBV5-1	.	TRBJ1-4	CASSWAGDTGEKLFF	TGCGCCAGCAGCTGGGCAGGGGATACCGGTGAAAAACTGTTTTTT
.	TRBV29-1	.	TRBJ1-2	CSVGTGNYGYTF	TGCAGCGTTGGGACGGGAAACTATGGCTACACCTTC
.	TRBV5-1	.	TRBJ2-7	CASSPSGSLYYEQYF	TGCGCCAGCAGCCCGAGCGGGTCCCTTTATTACGAGCAGTACTTC
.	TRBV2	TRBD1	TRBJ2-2	CASSVDRGSGELFF	TGTGCCAGCAGCGTCGACAGGGGGTCCGGGGAGCTGTTTTTT
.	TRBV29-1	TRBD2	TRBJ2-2	CSVDGGANTGELFF	TGCAGCGTTGATGGGGGGGCGAACACCGGGGAGCTGTTTTTT
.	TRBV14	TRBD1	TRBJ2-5	CASSQVRDRGETQYF	TGTGCCAGCAGCCAAGTGCGCGACAGGGGAGAGACCCAGTACTTC